These 12 T cell receptor beta chains were sequenced from one sample in a study of blood T cell repertoires in COVID-19. Here immunoSEQ multiplex PCR was the method, and the copy in TCRdb shows in-frame clones only, minus some. The sample has 200,000 to 300,000 clones, roughly four fifths seen once. Sample: peripheral blood. The receptors shown here come from a woman in her 70s with acute or convalescent COVID-19.

V usage is TRBV30 and J usage is TRBJ1-4, with D unresolved. V dropped 1 base and J dropped 8 bases, with 11 bases sitting between them. The CDR3 length is 13 residues. Germline V gene data show CDR1 as GTSNPN and CDR2 as SVGIG (reference sequence). The CDR3 reads CAWSGTEGEKLFF. In DNA, the CDR3 is TGTGCCTGGAGTGGGACCGAGGGCGAAAAACTGTTTTTT.

This rearrangement joins TRBV7-8 to TRBJ2-5; TRBD1 matches 8 bases. Per germline, CDR1 SGHVS and CDR2 FQNEAQ. The CDR3 sequence is 14 residues long. The trim removed 3 bases at V and 5 bases at J, leaving 5 bases unmatched. CDR3 region: CASSLIRGPETQYF. CDR3 DNA: TGTGCCAGCAGCTTGATCAGGGGGCCCGAGACCCAGTACTTC.

The chain combines TRBV5-4 with TRBJ2-3; tentative D call: TRBD2 (6 bases). Trimming pared 3 bases from V and 4 bases from J, leaving 18 bases between. This CDR3 is built from 16 residues. Germline V gene data show CDR1 as SGHNT and CDR2 as YYREEE (reference sequence). The CDR3 DNA follows: TGTGCCAGCAGCTGGGGAGGCCCTAACCGAGCAGATACGCAGTATTTT. Translating gives CASSWGGPNRADTQYF. Filled out from reference TRBV5-4 and TRBJ2-3, the complete variable domain reads ETGVTQSPTHLIKTRGQQVTLRCSSQSGHNTVSWYQQALGQGPQFIFQYYREEENGRGNFPPRFSGLQFPNYSSELNVNALELDDSALYLCASSWGGPNRADTQYFGPGTRLTVL.

V is TRBV6-5 and J is TRBJ1-1, with 11 positions matching TRBD1. Germline CDR1 is MNHEY and CDR2 is SVGAGI. Germline trimming cut 6 bases from V and 11 bases from J; bases unmatched to any gene: 11. The CDR3 loop spans 14 amino acids. CDR3 coding DNA: TGTGCCAGCAGCACCGGGACAGGGGGGGGTAAGGCTTTCTTT. It codes for CASSTGTGGGKAFF.

The table lists this clone with a count of one. The chain employs TRBV25-1 and TRBJ2-1; TRBD1 matches 9 bases. J gave up 10 bases and V 1 base, and 8 bases lay outside the gene matches. CDR3 length equals 15 residues. CDR1 and CDR2 (germline): MGHDK, SYGVNS. The CDR3 DNA reads as TGTGCCAGCAGTGAATCGGGACAGGGATGGAGGGAGCAGTTCTTC. The encoded protein is CASSESGQGWREQFF.

The rearrangement links TRBV19 to TRBJ2-3, with 7 positions matching TRBD1. V was clipped by 9 bases and J by 3 bases; unmatched bases: 12. This CDR3 has 15 amino acids. CDR1 and CDR2 from the germline V gene are LNHDA and SQIVND (reference sequence). The CDR3 DNA is TGTGCCAGCAAAAACAGGGGCCGCAGGACAGATACGCAGTATTTT. Translating gives CASKNRGRRTDTQYF.

This clone is a singleton in its sample. This sequence joins TRBV21-1 and TRBJ1-1. TRBV21-1 is recorded as a pseudogene. This CDR3 spans 14 amino acids. CDR3 coding DNA: TGTGCCAGCAGCAAAGATTGTAGGAACACTGAAGCTTTCTTT. Encoded protein: CASSKDCRNTEAFF.

The chain couples TRBV9 to TRBJ2-1, with TRBD2 matching over 8 bases. Germline trimming cut 0 bases from V and 4 bases from J; bases unmatched to any gene: 3. The CDR3 loop spans 15 amino acids. CDR1 is SGDLS and CDR2 is YYNGEE in the germline V gene. CDR3 nucleotides: TGTGCCAGCAGCGTAGCGGGGGGGAGTTACAATGAGCAGTTCTTC. It translates to CASSVAGGSYNEQFF. Looking up the rest from reference TRBV9 and TRBJ2-1 gives the full variable domain: DSGVTQTPKHLITATGQRVTLRCSPRSGDLSVYWYQQSLDQGLQFLIQYYNGEERAKGNILERFSAQQFPDLHSELNLSSLELGDSALYFCASSVAGGSYNEQFFGPGTRLTVL.

The chain couples TRBV5-1 to TRBJ1-5; 9 bases align to TRBD1. V shed 3 bases, J shed 7 bases, and the junction held 8 bases outside the gene matches. This CDR3 comprises 15 residues. The germline V gene encodes CDR1 SGHRS and CDR2 YFSETQ. This chain's CDR3 is CASSSGQGDGQPQHF. For the CDR3, the DNA is TGCGCCAGCAGCTCGGGACAGGGTGACGGACAGCCCCAGCATTTT.

This chain uses TRBV24-1 with TRBJ2-5; 8 nucleotides line up with TRBD1. The junction had 5 bases not matched to a gene; V was cut back by 1 base and J by 5 bases. The CDR3 totals 15 residues. CDR1 and CDR2 (germline): KGHDR, SFDVKD. The CDR3, as DNA: TGTGCCACCAGTGATTTTGGTCAGGGGGCCGAGACCCAGTACTTC. This codes for CATSDFGQGAETQYF.

The chain carries TRBV4-2 and TRBJ1-1; the match to TRBD1 covers 8 bases. The germline CDR1 and CDR2 sequences are LGHNA and YNFKEQ. CDR3 length: 16 amino acids. Trimming took 0 bases from V and 7 from J; bases not matched to a gene: 10. In DNA form, the CDR3 reads TGTGCCAGCAGCCAAGATTGGCAGGGGGCGAGAAGTGAAGCTTTCTTT. It specifies CASSQDWQGARSEAFF.

The chain links TRBV28 to TRBJ1-1, with D maybe TRBD1 (6 bases). Germline assignment: CDR1 MDHEN and CDR2 SYDVKM. Trimming took 3 bases from V and 7 from J, leaving 18 bases between them. The CDR3 is made up of 15 amino acids. The CDR3 nucleotides are TGTGCCAGCAGTTTGGGAGGGGGTTTCAACGGTGAAGCTTTCTTT. This translates into CASSLGGGFNGEAFF.